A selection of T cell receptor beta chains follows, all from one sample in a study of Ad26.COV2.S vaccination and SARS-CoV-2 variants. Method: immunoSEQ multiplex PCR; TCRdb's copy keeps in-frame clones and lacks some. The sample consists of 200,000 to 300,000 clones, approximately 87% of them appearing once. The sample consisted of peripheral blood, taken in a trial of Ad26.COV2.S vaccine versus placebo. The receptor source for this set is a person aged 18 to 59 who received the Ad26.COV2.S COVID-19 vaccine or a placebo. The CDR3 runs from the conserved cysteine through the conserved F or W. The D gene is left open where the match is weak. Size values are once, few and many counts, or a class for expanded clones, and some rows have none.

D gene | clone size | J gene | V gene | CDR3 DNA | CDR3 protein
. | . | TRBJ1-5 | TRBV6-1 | TGTGCCAGCAGTGAAGCAGGGGGTAGGCAGCCCCAGCATTTT | CASSEAGGRQPQHF
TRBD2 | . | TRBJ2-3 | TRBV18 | TGTGCCAGCTCACCGCGGGGGGCCGCAGATACGCAGTATTTT | CASSPRGAADTQYF
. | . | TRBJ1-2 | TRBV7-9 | TGTGCCAGCAGCTTAATGAGGGACACGAACTATGGCTACACCTTC | CASSLMRDTNYGYTF
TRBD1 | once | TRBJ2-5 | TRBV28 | TGTGCCAGCACCCTGACAGGGGTGGAGACCCAGTACTTC | CASTLTGVETQYF
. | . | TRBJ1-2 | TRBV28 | TGTGCCAGCAGTTTATCAAACTATGGCTACACCTTC | CASSLSNYGYTF
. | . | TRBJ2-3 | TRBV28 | TGTGCCAGCAGCCTCACCACAGATACGCAGTATTTT | CASSLTTDTQYF
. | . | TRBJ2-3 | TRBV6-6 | TGTGCCAGCAGGAGGATTGGGGGATCTAACACAGATACGCAGTATTTT | CASRRIGGSNTDTQYF
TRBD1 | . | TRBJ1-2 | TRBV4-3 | TGCGCCAGCAGCCCCGATGGTCAGGGGGCAGAAGGCTACACCTTC | CASSPDGQGAEGYTF
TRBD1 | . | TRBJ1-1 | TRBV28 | TGTGCCAGCAGACTACAAGCGGGACAGGCGGTTGAAGCTTTCTTT | CASRLQAGQAVEAFF
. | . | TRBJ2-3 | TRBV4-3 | TGCGCCAGCAGCCTTATAGGGGGGAGGGCAGATACGCAGTATTTT | CASSLIGGRADTQYF
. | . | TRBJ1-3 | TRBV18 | TGTGCCAGCTCACCGGTTATAGCTGTGAGCTCTGGAAACACCATATATTTT | CASSPVIAVSSGNTIYF
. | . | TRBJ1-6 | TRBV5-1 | TGCGCCAGCAGCCCTCCCTCGGGGGATTCACCCCTCCACTTT | CASSPPSGDSPLHF
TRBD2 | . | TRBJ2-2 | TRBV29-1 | TGCAGCTTCCGAGGGGGACTAGCGGGCACCGGGGAGCTGTTTTTT | CSFRGGLAGTGELFF